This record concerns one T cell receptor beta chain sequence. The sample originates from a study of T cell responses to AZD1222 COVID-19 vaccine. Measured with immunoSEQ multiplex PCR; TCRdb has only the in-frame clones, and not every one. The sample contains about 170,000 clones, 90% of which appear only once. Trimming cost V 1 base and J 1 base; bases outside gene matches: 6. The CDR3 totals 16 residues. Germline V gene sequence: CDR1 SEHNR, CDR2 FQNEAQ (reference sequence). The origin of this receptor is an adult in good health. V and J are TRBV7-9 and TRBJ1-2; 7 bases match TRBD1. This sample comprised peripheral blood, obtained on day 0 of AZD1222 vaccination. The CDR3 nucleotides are TGTGCCAGCAGCTTAGATTCAGGGGGAGATAACTATGGCTACACCTTC. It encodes CASSLDSGGDNYGYTF.